This note documents a single TCR beta chain sequence. This clone was seen only a few times. Its antigen specificity is not known. Base-call qualities are not available, and no considerably larger clone is one nucleotide away. The CDR3 spans 13 residues, from the cysteine through the phenylalanine. This entry keeps only the CDR3 DNA: 39 bases, framed from base 1. In the germline V gene, CDR1 corresponds to MGHDK and CDR2 to SYGVNS. Germline trimming amounts to 2 bases on V and 10 bases on J, with 2 as the count of junction bases outside the gene matches. The sample belongs to a study of cytomegalovirus exposure and HLA in healthy donors (dated by TCRdb to about 2017). In terms of the full investigation: The 500 to 700 repertoires of the first cohort and the approximately 110 validation repertoires were produced on the same platform, according to a later analysis. Along with the approximately 700-subject first cohort, a separate validation cohort of over a hundred different subjects was used. To predict cytomegalovirus infection status, the study combined high-throughput TCR immunosequencing, statistical association of individual TCRs with disease status, and machine learning. The study was designed to test whether signatures of past pathogen exposure could be identified by cataloging public T cell receptors.

Beyond this particular receptor, the publication reports: A later analysis found that TCRs clustered in the first cohort also tended to co-occur in the roughly 110 validation repertoires, with about 94% of cluster scores above 0. Most TCR sequences were seen in very few donors, while some public TCRs were found in many individuals. The classifier was reported to diagnose cytomegalovirus status with high specificity and sensitivity in both the original and validation cohorts. A later analysis had no HLA typing for the validation cohort, so co-occurrence there was scored across all 110 or so repertoires. According to the authors, the approach could potentially be generalized to other disease states and immunological phenotypes. A total of about 150 TCR beta chains were listed by the study as associated with cytomegalovirus. In vitro tests confirmed that a few of the cytomegalovirus-associated TCR beta chains recognize cytomegalovirus antigens.

The donors belonged to the validation cohort of about 120 subjects, which was separate from the approximately 700-subject first cohort. Receptors were amplified or captured by the immunoSEQ multiplex PCR assay. The study's own analysis went as follows. A statistical classification framework was built to diagnose cytomegalovirus status from the catalog of TCR beta chain sequences. The table was pulled from immuneACCESS by TCRdb, which kept in-frame rearrangements only. Such tables lose some clones; where checked, under half of the loss comes from unresolved V genes, and the rest has no known cause. That table gives V, J and clone size, and the DNA gave D and trimming. In this sample the table shows hundreds of thousands of clones, less than 85% of which occur a single time. Of the sample, less than 7% falls within the top ten clones.

The chain joins TRBV25-1 to TRBJ1-6; the junction holds 7 bases that match TRBD1. The sequencing input was PBMCs. The source of this sequence is a woman between 18 and 30 years old in good health and CMV-seronegative. DNA sequence: TGTGCCAGCAGTGAAGGGACAGTATCACCCCTCCACTTT. Its protein is CASSEGTVSPLHF.